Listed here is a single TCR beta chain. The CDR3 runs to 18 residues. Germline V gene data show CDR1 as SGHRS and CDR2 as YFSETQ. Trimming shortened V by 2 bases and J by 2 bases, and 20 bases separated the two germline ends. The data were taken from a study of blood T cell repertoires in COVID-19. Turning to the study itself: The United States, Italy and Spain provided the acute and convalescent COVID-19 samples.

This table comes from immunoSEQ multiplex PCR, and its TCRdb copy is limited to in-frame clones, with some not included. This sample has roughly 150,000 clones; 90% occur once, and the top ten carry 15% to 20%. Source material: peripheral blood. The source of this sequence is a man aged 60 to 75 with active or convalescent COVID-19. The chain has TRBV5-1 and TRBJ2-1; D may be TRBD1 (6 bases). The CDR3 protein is CASSFNYVKTGPYNEQFF. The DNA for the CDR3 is TGCGCCAGCAGCTTCAATTACGTAAAAACAGGGCCCTACAATGAGCAGTTCTTC.